These 25 T cell receptor beta chains came from one sample sequenced in a study of cytomegalovirus exposure and HLA in healthy donors (dated by TCRdb to the late 2010s). Library creation used the immunoSEQ multiplex PCR assay. For the multiplex PCR, a mixture combining 60 forward primers for TCR Vbeta segments and 13 reverse primers for TCR Jbeta segments was used. Sourced from immuneACCESS, this table was stored by TCRdb with only in-frame sequences that have V and J called. A share of the clones is absent; for the studies checked, an unresolved V gene accounts for under half, and the remainder has no known explanation. The sample includes under 150,000 clones, with 75% to 85% observed a single time. The biggest ten clones account for 1.2% to 1.5% of the sample. Sequenced sample: PBMCs. These receptors came from a woman aged 40 to 50 in good health and CMV-seronegative.

This clone has only a few counts. The genes are TRBV7-9 and TRBJ1-2; the D gene is possibly TRBD1 (6 bases). V lost 5 bases to trimming and J lost 0 bases, with 13 bases between them. The germline V gene has CDR1 SEHNR and CDR2 FQNEAQ (reference sequence). The CDR3 totals 15 residues. CDR3 amino acids: CASSLDRGTNYGYTF. CDR3 nucleotide sequence: TGTGCCAGCAGCCTGGATAGGGGGACTAACTATGGCTACACCTTC.

The J gene is TRBJ2-5, the V gene TRBV7-3; D not certain. The CDR3 is 14 amino acids. Trimming cost V 2 bases and J 4 bases, with 11 bases left between them. CDR1 is SGHTA and CDR2 is FQGTGA in the germline V gene. The CDR3 nucleotides read TGTGCCAGCAGCTTAGACGGCGGCGGAGAGACCCAGTACTTC. Amino acids: CASSLDGGGETQYF.

The V gene is TRBV4-2, the J gene TRBJ2-5, with 8 nucleotides matching TRBD2. Germline lookup yields CDR1 LGHNA and CDR2 YNFKEQ. Trimming took 1 base from V and 5 from J; bases not matched to a gene: 15. There are 18 residues in the CDR3. The CDR3 here is CASSQVLGTSGVPETQYF. In DNA form, the CDR3 reads TGTGCCAGCAGCCAAGTTTTGGGCACTAGCGGAGTACCGGAGACCCAGTACTTC.

This chain joins TRBV30 and TRBJ2-5; D may be TRBD2 (5 bases). The CDR3 is 13 amino acids. Trimming removed 0 bases from V and 5 bases from J, with 10 bases in between. Germline values: CDR1 GTSNPN, CDR2 SVGIG (reference sequence). CDR3 bases: TGTGCCTGGAGTGTATCGGGGTGGGAGACCCAGTACTTC. Translating gives CAWSVSGWETQYF. The full variable domain, with the rest looked up from reference TRBV30 and TRBJ2-5, is SQTIHQWPATLVQPVGSPLSLECTVEGTSNPNLYWYRQAAGRGLQLLFYSVGIGQISSEVPQNLSASRPQDRQFILSSKKLLLSDSGFYLCAWSVSGWETQYFGPGTRLLVL.

The chain employs TRBV28 and TRBJ1-4; possibly TRBD1 for D (5 bases). V lost 2 bases and J lost 2, with 12 bases in between. Germline V gene data show CDR1 as MDHEN and CDR2 as SYDVKM. This CDR3 comprises 16 residues. The CDR3 DNA sequence: TGTGCCAGCAGTTTAGGACAAAGATCTACTAATGAAAAACTGTTTTTT. It translates to CASSLGQRSTNEKLFF.

V gene TRBV7-2 combines with J gene TRBJ1-2; 12 bases agree with TRBD1. This CDR3 is built from 15 residues. Germline trimming cut 5 bases from V and 9 bases from J; bases unmatched to any gene: 10. Per germline, CDR1 SGHTA and CDR2 FQGNSA. CDR3 in DNA: TGTGCCAGCAGCCCTCCCGGGACAGGGGGCCAAAGCTACACCTTC. This translates into CASSPPGTGGQSYTF.

This clone was found a few times. This chain joins TRBV5-1 and TRBJ2-4; 11 bases are shared with TRBD1. Per the germline V gene, CDR1 is SGHRS and CDR2 is YFSETQ. The ends lost 3 bases at V and 7 bases at J; junction bases unmatched: 6. The CDR3 runs 15 residues. CDR3 sequence: CASSYQGDRGNIQYF. For the CDR3, the DNA is TGCGCCAGCAGCTATCAGGGGGACAGGGGGAACATTCAGTACTTC.

The CDR3 DNA follows: TGTGCCAGCAGTGAGGAGACAGGGCCCCATGGCTACACCTTC. Amino acid sequence: CASSEETGPHGYTF. The chain employs TRBV2 and TRBJ1-2, with 7 bases that match TRBD1. Trimming removed 3 bases from V and 6 bases from J; junction bases left unmatched: 7. CDR1 and CDR2 (germline): SNHLY, FYNNEI. CDR3 length: 14 residues.

The rearrangement uses TRBV6-1 and TRBJ1-1; no clear D. The V gene's germline CDR1 is MNHNS and CDR2 SASEGT. The V end was cut by 6 bases, the J end by 6 bases, with 8 bases between. The CDR3 sequence is 11 residues long. The CDR3 DNA is TGTGCCAGCAGCCAGAGGCCTGAAGCTTTCTTT. Encoded protein: CASSQRPEAFF.

The genes are TRBV5-1 and TRBJ1-5; 8 bases match TRBD1. The germline V gene encodes CDR1 SGHRS and CDR2 YFSETQ. J gave up 4 bases and V 4 bases, and 4 bases lay outside the gene matches. The CDR3 consists of 14 residues. CDR3 coding DNA: TGCGCCAGCAGCGCGGGACAGGTTAATCAGCCCCAGCATTTT. This sequence encodes CASSAGQVNQPQHF.

This clone has only a few counts. The V call is TRBV5-1, the J call TRBJ2-1; 7 nucleotides agree with TRBD1. The germline V gene encodes CDR1 SGHRS and CDR2 YFSETQ. The CDR3 has 15 amino acids. V dropped 0 bases and J dropped 7; count of bases not matched to a gene: 7. The CDR3 DNA is TGCGCCAGCAGCTTGGCCGGACAGGCCGTTAATGAGCAGTTCTTC. It codes for CASSLAGQAVNEQFF.

The J gene is TRBJ1-6, the V gene TRBV4-2, with a tentative D call TRBD1 (5 bases). Trimming shortened V by 1 base and J by 6 bases, and 10 bases separated the two germline ends. Germline CDR1 LGHNA, CDR2 YNFKEQ. CDR3 size: 15 residues. CDR3 nucleotide sequence: TGTGCCAGCAGCCAAGTCTCGGGGGTTAATTCACCCCTCCACTTT. This translates into CASSQVSGVNSPLHF.

V usage is TRBV11-2 and J usage is TRBJ2-3; 10 bases align to TRBD2. The germline CDR1 and CDR2 sequences are SGHAT and FQNNGV. V lost 0 bases and J lost 7; bases outside the gene matches: 7. This CDR3 has 16 amino acids. The CDR3 DNA reads as TGTGCCAGCAGCTTAGATGCTAGCGGGGGCGGACATACGCAGTATTTT. Translating gives CASSLDASGGGHTQYF.

The chain is built from TRBV27 and TRBJ2-5; D is ambiguous. Trimming removed 3 bases at V and 2 bases at J, with 10 bases between. The CDR3 contains 14 residues. Germline lookup yields CDR1 MNHEY and CDR2 SMNVEV (reference sequence). The DNA of the CDR3 is TGTGCCAGCAGTTTGCGGCCGAGGCAAGAGACCCAGTACTTC. Its translation: CASSLRPRQETQYF.

This clone has only one observation. This chain uses TRBV7-9 with TRBJ1-1; the D gene is possibly TRBD1 (6 bases). The V gene lost 5 bases and the J gene lost 4 bases, with 17 bases spanning the gap. Germline CDR1 reads SEHNR; CDR2 reads FQNEAQ (reference sequence). This CDR3 spans 15 amino acids. CDR3 region: CASSLTLGGPTEAFF. The DNA for the CDR3 is TGTGCCAGCAGCCTAACGCTCGGGGGGCCCACTGAAGCTTTCTTT.

The chain uses TRBV30 and TRBJ1-1, with D tentatively TRBD1 (6 bases). Per germline, CDR1 GTSNPN and CDR2 SVGIG (reference sequence). The CDR3 length is 13 residues. Trimming shortened V by 3 bases and J by 0 bases, and 8 bases separated the two germline ends. The CDR3 reads CAWSGQMNTEAFF. CDR3 nucleotides: TGTGCCTGGAGCGGACAGATGAACACTGAAGCTTTCTTT.

The chain links TRBV6-5 to TRBJ2-7; 9 bases are shared with TRBD2. CDR3 length: 15 residues. CDR1 is MNHEY, CDR2 SVGAGI, per germline. The V and J ends lost 6 bases and 7 bases, in that order; junction bases with no gene match: 13. CDR3 protein: CASRRGGSRLREQYF. The CDR3 region has the DNA TGTGCCAGCAGGCGGGGGGGATCCCGCCTACGAGAGCAGTACTTC.

The V and J genes are TRBV6-6 and TRBJ1-1; the match to TRBD1 covers 11 bases. The germline gives CDR1 MNHNY, CDR2 SVGAGI (reference sequence). This CDR3 comprises 16 residues. V trimming: 2 bases; J trimming: 4 bases; junction bases outside the gene matches: 6. DNA of the CDR3: TGTGCCAGCAGTTACCCCGGACAGGGGGCGAGCACTGAAGCTTTCTTT. It translates to CASSYPGQGASTEAFF.

V gene TRBV11-2 combines with J gene TRBJ1-1; tentative D call: TRBD1 (6 bases). V was trimmed by 8 bases and J by 3 bases, leaving 19 bases between them. Germline values: CDR1 SGHAT, CDR2 FQNNGV. This CDR3 region has 15 residues. CDR3 DNA sequence: TGTGCCAGCCAGAACCCAGGGGATGGCGACACTGAAGCTTTCTTT. Its translation: CASQNPGDGDTEAFF.

This sequence joins TRBV30 and TRBJ1-5, with D possibly being TRBD1 (5 bases). The CDR3 has 15 amino acids. V gave up 1 base and J gave up 3 bases, with 13 bases separating them. CDR1 is GTSNPN and CDR2 is SVGIG in the germline V gene (reference sequence). CDR3 sequence: CAWSGAGWVNQPQHF. CDR3 sequence (DNA): TGTGCCTGGAGTGGGGCAGGGTGGGTCAATCAGCCCCAGCATTTT.

The V and J genes are TRBV5-6 and TRBJ2-3; TRBD2 matches at 8 bases. Trimming cost V 2 bases and J 2 bases; bases outside gene matches: 7. The CDR3 length is 16 residues. The germline CDR1 and CDR2 sequences are SGHDT and YYEEEE. In DNA form, the CDR3 reads TGTGCCAGCAGCTTTAAGCGGGGGAGTATCACAGATACGCAGTATTTT. Translation: CASSFKRGSITDTQYF.

This clone was seen a handful of times. The rearrangement joins TRBV4-1 to TRBJ1-2; 9 nucleotides line up with TRBD1. V trimming: 5 bases; J trimming: 13 bases; junction bases outside the gene matches: 14. Germline CDR1 reads MGHRA; CDR2 reads YSYEKL. The CDR3 covers 14 residues. The CDR3 region has the DNA TGCGCCAGCAGCAAGGGGGACAGGGCCCAGTTGTGCACCTTC. Amino acid sequence: CASSKGDRAQLCTF.

The chain carries TRBV9 and TRBJ2-1, with TRBD2 matching 8 bases. J lost 10 bases, V lost 0 bases, and 9 bases had no gene match. Looked up from germline, CDR1 is SGDLS and CDR2 is YYNGEE. This CDR3 is built from 15 residues. The CDR3 spells CASSVAAGGAWEQFF. CDR3 DNA sequence: TGTGCCAGCAGCGTAGCGGCGGGGGGAGCGTGGGAGCAGTTCTTC.

The J gene is TRBJ1-5, the V gene TRBV5-1; 8 nucleotides agree with TRBD1. V lost 3 bases and J lost 4; bases outside the gene matches: 6. The germline V gene encodes CDR1 SGHRS and CDR2 YFSETQ. The CDR3 totals 15 residues. CDR3 DNA sequence: TGCGCCAGCAGCTACTCAGGACAGGGTAATCAGCCCCAGCATTTT. This translates into CASSYSGQGNQPQHF.

This clone appeared a few times. The chain employs TRBV4-3 and TRBJ1-2, with a weak D call TRBD1 (6 bases). The CDR3 is 19 residues long. Germline-derived CDR1 and CDR2 are LGHNA and YSLEER. The V end was cut by 0 bases, the J end by 2 bases, with 22 bases between. The CDR3 protein is CASSQETETGVLMNYGYTF. The CDR3 bases are TGCGCCAGCAGCCAAGAAACGGAGACAGGAGTCCTTATGAACTATGGCTACACCTTC.